This T cell receptor beta chain derives from a study of T cell changes during pregnancy in multiple sclerosis. Germline values: CDR1 SGHDN, CDR2 FVKESK. The CDR3 consists of 15 residues. The J segment lost 8 bases and the V segment lost 4 bases, leaving 13 bases of the junction unmatched. This clone was counted between two and nine times. Data came from immunoSEQ multiplex PCR; TCRdb stores just in-frame clones and leaves some out. The repertoire holds about 53,000 clones, with approximately 91% as singletons. The chain couples TRBV14 to TRBJ1-1; TRBD1 agrees at 7 bases. Here the sequenced sample was CD4+ T cells from peripheral blood mononuclear cells, taken in the third trimester of pregnancy. This receptor was identified in a female donor with multiple sclerosis, enrolled in a pregnancy study. The CDR3 sequence is CASSRTTTGTEEAFF. CDR3 in DNA: TGTGCCAGCAGCCGGACGACGACCGGGACAGAGGAAGCTTTCTTT. The variable domain in full, with the rest retrieved from reference TRBV14 and TRBJ1-1, is EAGVTQFPSHSVIEKGQTVTLRCDPISGHDNLYWYRRVMGKEIKFLLHFVKESKQDESGMPNNRFLAERTGGTYSTLKVQPAELEDSGVYFCASSRTTTGTEEAFFGQGTRLTVV.